The rows below give T cell receptor beta chains drawn from one sample of a study of blood T cell repertoires in COVID-19. Generated by immunoSEQ multiplex PCR, the TCRdb table keeps only in-frame clones and is missing some. The sample consists of around 130,000 clones, about 87% of them appearing once. The sample consisted of peripheral blood. These receptors originate from a woman of 80 years or more with acute or convalescent COVID-19. The CDR3 runs from the conserved cysteine through the conserved F or W. The D gene is left open where the match is weak. Expanded clones are given a class, and other clones once, few, many or no size at all.

j_call,clone_size,v_call,d_call,cdr3_aa,cdr3_nt
TRBJ1-1,NA,TRBV5-1,NA,CASSPGMNTEAFF,TGCGCCAGCAGCCCGGGAATGAACACTGAAGCTTTCTTT
TRBJ1-2,NA,TRBV5-1,TRBD1,CASGETGGGYGYTF,TGCGCCAGCGGAGAGACAGGGGGCGGCTATGGCTACACCTTC
TRBJ2-5,NA,TRBV7-8,TRBD2,CASSLGLAGRQETQYF,TGTGCCAGCAGCTTAGGACTAGCGGGGAGACAAGAGACCCAGTACTTC
TRBJ1-5,NA,TRBV19,NA,CASSTPRRGYQPQHF,TGTGCCAGTAGTACCCCCCGACGGGGATATCAGCCCCAGCATTTT
TRBJ2-3,NA,TRBV4-3,TRBD2,CASSLDYRGGRGDTQYF,TGCGCCAGCAGCCTCGACTACCGGGGGGGGAGGGGAGATACGCAGTATTTT
TRBJ1-3,many,TRBV5-6,NA,CASSLPADSSGNTIYF,TGTGCCAGCAGCTTGCCGGCCGACAGCTCTGGAAACACCATATATTTT
TRBJ1-1,NA,TRBV4-3,NA,CASSQGYRLDEAFF,TGCGCCAGCAGCCAAGGGTACAGGTTGGATGAAGCTTTCTTT
TRBJ1-1,few,TRBV7-3,TRBD1,CASSPGQGASTEAFF,TGTGCCAGCAGCCCGGGACAGGGGGCGTCCACTGAAGCTTTCTTT
TRBJ1-3,NA,TRBV2,NA,CASSSSSPGYGNTIYF,TGTGCCAGCAGTAGCTCCTCTCCCGGTTATGGAAACACCATATATTTT
TRBJ1-1,few,TRBV19,TRBD1,CASRKQGANTEAFF,TGTGCCAGTAGGAAACAGGGGGCGAACACTGAAGCTTTCTTT
TRBJ1-2,few,TRBV4-1,NA,CASSQDQGLYGYTF,TGCGCCAGCAGCCAAGATCAGGGTCTCTATGGCTACACCTTC
TRBJ2-2,NA,TRBV18,TRBD1,CASSPDRAGELFF,TGTGCCAGCTCACCCGACAGGGCCGGGGAGCTGTTTTTT